The clone carrying this TCR beta chain was counted ten times or more. This sample stems from a study of T cells in Graves' hyperthyroidism and ophthalmopathy. Ophthalmopathy patients showed a Clinical Activity Score of at least 3, NOSPECS grade of at least 4 and duration under 3 months. Researchers took RNA transcripts and amplified the TCR beta CDR3 regions from them. The HTBI primer set was used in a first-round RT-PCR of the TCR CDR3. TCRdb called the multiplex PCR reads again in MiXCR, with one record for every CDR3 protein. Here the sample spans a few hundred thousand distinct CDR3 sequences, over 15% being singletons. The sequenced sample consisted of blood. This sequence was found in a woman aged 40 to 50 with Graves' ophthalmopathy.

The CDR3: CSVFDTEAFF. DNA of the CDR3: TGCAGCGTTTTTGATACTGAAGCTTTCTTT. V gene TRBV29-1 combines with J gene TRBJ1-1; D is undetermined. The CDR3 spans 10 residues. Germline V CDR1 and CDR2: SQVTM, ANQGSEA. Trimming took off 5 bases at V and 5 bases at J, with 6 bases between the two ends.